In its sample, the clone carrying this T cell receptor (beta chain) was seen once. These data originate in a study of blood T cell repertoires in COVID-19. Study as a whole: The study drew acute and convalescent COVID-19 samples from the United States, Italy and Spain. T cells, B-cell-depleted T cells, or PBMCs supplied cDNA or gDNA.

Seattle-derived patients entered the study during active infection and were followed longitudinally. In the study's own analysis: Reference gene primer amplification yielded estimated nucleated cell counts. The method was immunoSEQ multiplex PCR; TCRdb's version includes in-frame clones alone and lacks a portion of them. The V and J calls and clone size are taken from that table; D and trimming were inferred from the DNA. The data show 300,000 or so clones, 80% to 95% seen once. The V gene end was trimmed by 0 bases and the J gene end by 6 bases; junction bases not matched to a gene: 5. The germline gives CDR1 MNHEY, CDR2 SVGAGI. This CDR3 contains 15 residues.

The material sequenced was peripheral blood. The rearrangement uses TRBV6-5 and TRBJ1-5, with TRBD1 matching over 7 bases. The sequence derives from a young woman with COVID-19, enrolled during active disease. This CDR3 is CASSYSRDSLQPQHF. The CDR3 DNA follows: TGTGCCAGCAGTTACTCCCGGGACAGTCTTCAGCCCCAGCATTTT.